One and the same sample provided the 15 T cell receptor beta chains below, sequenced in a study of post-analysis software for immune sequencing data. Notes on the study in general: There were roughly 5 TRBV segments more frequent in patients than controls, and TRBV5-6, TRBV5-1 and TRBV20-1 were among them.

Each TCR beta cDNA library carried unique molecular identifiers. TCRdb used MiXCR to reprocess the PCR reads, holding one entry per CDR3 protein. This table has about 770,000 distinct CDR3 sequences, around 45% appearing once. Their antigens are not known. Material: blood. All receptors derive from a girl aged 10 to 17 with multiple sclerosis.

The CDR3: CSVIGTSGSWVTDTQYF. The CDR3, as DNA: TGCAGCGTTATTGGGACTAGCGGGAGCTGGGTCACAGATACGCAGTATTTT. The genes are TRBV29-1 and TRBJ2-3; 14 bases are shared with TRBD2. The V and J ends lost 5 bases and 2 bases, in that order; junction bases with no gene match: 9. The CDR3 is 17 residues long. The V gene's germline CDR1 is SQVTM and CDR2 ANQGSEA.

The sample holds a few counts of this clonotype. The V gene is TRBV29-1, the J gene TRBJ2-5; a weak D match, TRBD1 (6 bases). The CDR3 is 14 residues long. Germline V gene data show CDR1 as SQVTM and CDR2 as ANQGSEA. Deletions cut 5 bases from V and 5 bases from J, with 18 bases between. The CDR3 reads CSVNPQGSSETQYF. The CDR3 DNA follows: TGCAGCGTTAACCCACAGGGTTCGTCGGAGACCCAGTACTTC.

J is TRBJ2-4 and V is TRBV27, with D perhaps matching TRBD2 (6 bases). The CDR3 spans 14 residues. The ends were cut back, 4 bases at V and 8 bases at J, with 15 bases in the middle. The germline V gene has CDR1 MNHEY and CDR2 SMNVEV (reference sequence). This CDR3 reads CASSSWRGGDIQYF. The CDR3 nucleotides read TGTGCCAGCAGTTCCTGGCGGGGCGGGGACATTCAGTACTTC.

The rearrangement joins TRBV4-3 to TRBJ1-1; a weak D match, TRBD1 (5 bases). This CDR3 is 15 amino acids long. The V and J ends lost 2 bases and 10 bases respectively, with 20 bases between them. Germline V gene data show CDR1 as LGHNA and CDR2 as YSLEER. DNA for the CDR3: TGCGCCAGCAGCCAACAAAGTGGGGTGGGGGGAGTAGCTTTCTTT. Its protein is CASSQQSGVGGVAFF.

The chain links TRBV20-1 to TRBJ1-1, with TRBD1 matching 8 bases. Germline V gene data show CDR1 as DFQATT and CDR2 as SNEGSKA (reference sequence). Losses at the gene ends were 0 bases for V and 4 bases for J; bases not matched to a gene: 7. CDR3 length equals 15 residues. CDR3 loop: CSARDQGAGSTEAFF. The CDR3 DNA is TGCAGTGCTAGAGATCAGGGGGCTGGGAGCACTGAAGCTTTCTTT.

Worth noting for this clonotype: One junction end disagrees with the germline gene, perhaps due to a read error. Here the CDR3 reads CASSLAPRGGETQYF. In DNA, the CDR3 is TGTGCTAGCAGCTTAGCCCCTCGGGGCGGGGAGACCCAGTACTTC. The rearrangement joins TRBV7-7 to TRBJ2-5; D assignment may be TRBD1 or TRBD2 (5 bases each). The CDR3 extends over 15 amino acids. The germline CDR1 and CDR2 sequences are SSHAT and FNYEAQ (reference sequence).

V and J are TRBV13 and TRBJ1-1; D uncertain. CDR3 length: 15 amino acids. The V gene's germline CDR1 is PRHDT and CDR2 FYEKMQ (reference sequence). Between the trimmed V and J ends, which lost 5 bases and 0 bases, there was a span of 13 bases. In DNA form, the CDR3 reads TGTGCCAGCAGCCCCCGGGGAGAGGTGAACACTGAAGCTTTCTTT. Protein: CASSPRGEVNTEAFF.

This clonotype appeared a few times. V gene TRBV13 combines with J gene TRBJ2-7; 7 positions agree with TRBD2. With 5 bases clipped from V and 4 bases from J, the junction kept 11 bases outside the gene matches. This CDR3 is built from 15 residues. CDR1 and CDR2 from the germline V gene are PRHDT and FYEKMQ (reference sequence). The CDR3 here is CASSQLTSAAYEQYF. As DNA, the CDR3 is TGTGCCAGCAGCCAGCTCACTAGCGCTGCGTACGAGCAGTACTTC.

This chain connects TRBV5-1 to TRBJ2-1; TRBD2 aligns across 9 bases. This CDR3 is 15 amino acids long. The ends lost 0 bases at V and 8 bases at J; junction bases unmatched: 6. From germline, CDR1 is SGHRS and CDR2 YFSETQ. The CDR3 sequence: CASSLESGRLDEQFF. CDR3 in DNA: TGCGCCAGCAGCTTGGAAAGCGGGAGGTTGGATGAGCAGTTCTTC.

The chain links TRBV5-1 to TRBJ2-7; 7 nucleotides agree with TRBD1. After removal of 5 bases from V and 6 bases from J, the junction contained 2 bases not matched to a gene. Looked up from germline, CDR1 is SGHRS and CDR2 is YFSETQ. CDR3 length equals 11 residues. The CDR3 loop reads CASRQGSEQYF. The CDR3 bases are TGCGCCAGCAGACAGGGGTCCGAGCAGTACTTC.

This clonotype was seen a handful of times. The chain has TRBV6-2 or TRBV6-3 and TRBJ2-7, with D uncertain. The germline V and J ends were trimmed by 2 bases and 6 bases, with 8 bases remaining between them. Germline-derived CDR1 and CDR2 are MNHEY and SVGEGT. This CDR3 has 12 residues. The CDR3 region is CASSYIPGEQYF. The DNA of the CDR3 is TGTGCCAGCAGTTACATCCCCGGCGAGCAGTACTTC.

CDR3 DNA: TGCGCCAGCAGCCAAGAGGTACCGTGGCAGAGCTCCTACGAGCAGTACTTC. Translated: CASSQEVPWQSSYEQYF. This chain links TRBV4-1 with TRBJ2-7; D gene uncertain. The CDR3 has 17 amino acids. V lost 0 bases and J lost 0, with 15 bases in between. Germline V CDR1 and CDR2: MGHRA, YSYEKL.

The V and J genes are TRBV20-1 and TRBJ1-2; D not resolved. CDR1 and CDR2 from the germline V gene are DFQATT and SNEGSKA (reference sequence). Trimming removed 6 bases from V and 4 bases from J, with 15 bases in between. CDR3 size: 13 residues. The CDR3 is CSAPREVGYGYTF. The CDR3 DNA reads TGCAGTGCCCCACGGGAGGTCGGCTATGGCTACACCTTC.

This chain joins TRBV24-1 and TRBJ2-1; D uncertain. CDR3 length: 14 residues. The V end lost 5 bases, the J end lost 2 bases, and 9 bases lay between the germline ends. In germline, CDR1 is KGHDR, CDR2 SFDVKD. CDR3 coding DNA: TGTGCCACCAGTGCATCTATAGCCTACAATGAGCAGTTCTTC. It is translated as CATSASIAYNEQFF.

This clonotype was seen only once. DNA for the CDR3: TGTGCCAGCAGTTACCCTCAGTGGGGCAATCAGCCCCAGCATTTT. Translated, it gives CASSYPQWGNQPQHF. This sequence joins TRBV6-2 or TRBV6-3 and TRBJ1-5; D not certain. Germline CDR1 and CDR2: MNHEY and SVGEGT. The CDR3 has 15 residues. Trimming left V 2 bases short and J 2 bases short, with 10 bases between.